Here is one TCR beta chain with its context. The target antigen is unknown. Here immunoSEQ multiplex PCR was the method, and the copy in TCRdb shows in-frame clones only, minus some. Of 150,000 or so clones in the sample, about 86% were seen once. The CDR3 covers 15 residues. Deletions cut 5 bases from V and 3 bases from J, with 17 bases between. From germline, CDR1 is SEHNR and CDR2 FQNEAQ (reference sequence). This sample is drawn from a study of cytomegalovirus exposure and HLA in healthy donors. Study findings and constraints: Most sequenced TCRs were rare (though some public TCRs occurred in many donors). Through in vitro validation, a few CMV-associated chains were shown to be specific for CMV antigens. Listed as cytomegalovirus-associated were more than 150 TCR beta chains.

V gene TRBV7-9 combines with J gene TRBJ2-7; D perhaps matches TRBD2 (6 bases). This receptor was identified in a man aged 18 to 30 in good health and CMV-seropositive. The sequencing input was PBMCs. CDR3 residues: CASSPSGLASYEQYF. The CDR3 nucleotides read TGTGCCAGCAGCCCCTCGGGGCTAGCGAGCTACGAGCAGTACTTC.